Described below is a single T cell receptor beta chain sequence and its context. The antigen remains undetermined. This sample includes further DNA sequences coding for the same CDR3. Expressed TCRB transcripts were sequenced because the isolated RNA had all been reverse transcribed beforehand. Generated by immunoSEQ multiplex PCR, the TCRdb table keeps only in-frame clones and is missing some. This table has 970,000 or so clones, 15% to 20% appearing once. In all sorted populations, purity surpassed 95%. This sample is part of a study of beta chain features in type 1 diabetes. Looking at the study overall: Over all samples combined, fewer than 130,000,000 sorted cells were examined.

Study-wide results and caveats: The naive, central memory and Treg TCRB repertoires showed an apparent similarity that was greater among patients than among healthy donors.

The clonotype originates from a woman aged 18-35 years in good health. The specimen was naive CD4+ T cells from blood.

CDR3 protein: CASSFDSNTEAFF. The DNA of the CDR3 is TGTGCCAGCAGCTTCGATAGTAACACTGAAGCTTTCTTT. The chain is built from TRBV7-2 and TRBJ1-1; no definite D call. This CDR3 spans 13 amino acids. The V and J ends lost 3 bases and 2 bases respectively, with 7 bases between them. The V gene's germline CDR1 is SGHTA and CDR2 FQGNSA.